This T cell receptor (beta chain) was captured by sequencing in a study of blood T cell repertoires in COVID-19. As for the study in general: The study drew acute and convalescent COVID-19 samples from the United States, Italy and Spain.

In the study's own analysis: Estimates of nucleated cell counts were drawn from the amplification of reference gene primers. Repertoires were generated with immunoSEQ multiplex PCR, while TCRdb's copy carries only in-frame clones and drops some. The DNA gave D and trimming, while V, J and clone size come from that table. The sample includes 20,000 to 25,000 clones, roughly 80% of them seen just once. Germline trimming cut 3 bases from V and 6 bases from J; bases unmatched to any gene: 9. This CDR3 spans 16 amino acids. Germline-derived CDR1 and CDR2 are SGHTA and FQGNSA. The TCR was taken from a man between 65 and 85 years old with acute or convalescent COVID-19. The sequenced sample consisted of peripheral blood. The genes are TRBV7-2 and TRBJ2-2, with TRBD2 matching 8 bases. This CDR3 reads CASSFLRGGMAGELFF. The CDR3 DNA sequence: TGTGCCAGCAGCTTTCTACGGGGGGGTATGGCCGGGGAGCTGTTTTTT. Full variable domain (remainder filled in from reference TRBV7-2 and TRBJ2-2): GAGVSQSPSNKVTEKGKDVELRCDPISGHTALYWYRQSLGQGLEFLIYFQGNSAPDKSGLPSDRFSAERTGGSVSTLTIQRTQQEDSAVYLCASSFLRGGMAGELFFGEGSRLTVL.